The subject of this entry is one T cell receptor (beta chain). This entry belongs to a study of blood T cell repertoires in COVID-19. Study in general: Whether acute or convalescent, the COVID-19 samples came from the United States, Italy and Spain. T cells, B-cell-depleted T cells, or PBMCs supplied cDNA or gDNA.

Study processing details: The authors estimated nucleated cell counts from reference gene primer amplification. Using immunoSEQ multiplex PCR, the repertoire was profiled, and TCRdb retains in-frame clones only, with some absent. That table gives V, J and clone size, and the DNA gave D and trimming. Of 200,000 to 250,000 clones detected, roughly nine tenths appear once; the ten largest clones hold about 2.2%. This CDR3 is 13 amino acids long. V was pared by 7 bases and J by 6 bases, with 13 bases between. Sequencing was done on a sample of peripheral blood. The V gene is TRBV12-3 or TRBV12-4, the J gene TRBJ1-5, with D possibly TRBD1 on 5 matching bases. This receptor was taken from a woman aged 45-65 years with acute or convalescent COVID-19. CDR3 nucleotides: TGTGCCAGCAAGCCAGGCCAGGGTCAGCCCCAGCATTTT. It specifies CASKPGQGQPQHF.